The rows below give T cell receptor beta chains drawn from one sample of a study of blood T cells in healthy people across ages. MiXCR, applied by TCRdb to the 5' RACE reads, yields one record per CDR3 protein. The top ten hold 20% to 25% of the sample, which has fewer than 2 million distinct CDR3 sequences, about two fifths seen once. Sequencing was done on a sample of blood. All receptors come from a human donor in good health. Each CDR3 is given with its conserved first and last residue. A D gene is named only where the DNA matches it firmly. Where a row states a size, it is once, few, many or the class of an expanded clone; other rows omit it.

CDR3	DNA	size	J	D	V
CSARGGQGDEKLFF	TGCAGTGCTAGAGGAGGGCAGGGTGACGAAAAACTGTTTTTT	few	TRBJ1-4	NA	TRBV20-1
CSASQGGYSGNTIYF	TGCAGTGCTAGTCAGGGGGGGTACTCTGGAAACACCATATATTTT	NA	TRBJ1-3	TRBD1	TRBV20-1
CASILGGQIGETQYF	TGTGCCAGCATCCTGGGGGGACAGATAGGGGAGACCCAGTACTTC	NA	TRBJ2-5	NA	TRBV2
CASSRYFTDTQYF	TGCGCCAGCAGCCGTTACTTCACAGATACGCAGTATTTT	NA	TRBJ2-3	NA	TRBV5-1
CASSLDSHGYTF	TGTGCCAGCAGCCTCGACAGCCACGGCTACACCTTC	few	TRBJ1-2	NA	TRBV5-1
CASSPNRGPRETQYF	TGTGCCAGCTCACCAAATCGGGGGCCACGGGAGACCCAGTACTTC	few	TRBJ2-5	NA	TRBV18
CASSYSRGSGGGETQYF	TGTGCCAGCAGTTACTCGAGGGGTAGCGGGGGGGGAGAGACCCAGTACTTC	NA	TRBJ2-5	TRBD2	TRBV6-5
CASSRLNGIEDDYTF	TGTGCCAGCAGCAGACTGAACGGGATCGAGGATGACTACACCTTC	few	TRBJ1-2	NA	TRBV9
CSAREPGGRSKDTQYF	TGCAGTGCTAGAGAGCCCGGGGGGCGATCAAAAGATACGCAGTATTTT	many	TRBJ2-3	NA	TRBV20-1
CASSLYYRNLNQPQHF	TGTGCCAGCAGCTTGTACTACAGGAATCTAAATCAGCCCCAGCATTTT	few	TRBJ1-5	NA	TRBV7-3
CASSFIPSGGAETQYF	TGTGCCAGCAGTTTTATCCCTAGCGGGGGGGCAGAGACCCAGTACTTC	NA	TRBJ2-5	TRBD2	TRBV12-3/TRBV12-4
CASSSVSCQETQYF	TGTGCCAGCAGTTCCGTATCTTGTCAAGAGACCCAGTACTTC	NA	TRBJ2-5	NA	TRBV28
CASRGSENYQETQYF	TGTGCCAGCAGAGGTAGCGAGAACTACCAAGAGACCCAGTACTTC	NA	TRBJ2-5	NA	TRBV7-9
CASSPTVEEQFF	TGTGCCAGCAGCCCAACGGTGGAGGAGCAGTTCTTC	few	TRBJ2-1	NA	TRBV7-2
CAGSFGGPYEQYF	TGCGCCGGCAGCTTCGGGGGACCCTACGAGCAGTACTTC	NA	TRBJ2-7	NA	TRBV5-1
CASSYGTSKETQYF	TGTGCCAGCAGTTACGGGACTAGCAAAGAGACCCAGTACTTC	NA	TRBJ2-5	TRBD2	TRBV6-5
CASSLDPTGTNYGYTF	TGTGCCAGCAGCTTAGATCCGACAGGGACTAACTATGGCTACACCTTC	NA	TRBJ1-2	TRBD1	TRBV7-2
CASSEAWTMGYGYTF	TGTGCCAGCAGTGAAGCGTGGACGATGGGGTATGGCTACACCTTC	few	TRBJ1-2	NA	TRBV2
CASRITLEGAMRAFF	TGTGCCAGCAGAATTACGCTTGAAGGGGCAATGCGAGCTTTCTTT	NA	TRBJ1-1	NA	TRBV6-1
CASSREQGEKLFF	TGTGCCAGCTCACGAGAGCAGGGTGAAAAACTGTTTTTT	few	TRBJ1-4	NA	TRBV18
CASSSPGSPNYGYTF	TGTGCCAGCAGTTCCCCGGGCAGTCCTAACTATGGCTACACCTTC	NA	TRBJ1-2	NA	TRBV28
CASSAPGQSLYGYTF	TGTGCCAGCAGTGCGCCGGGACAGAGTCTCTATGGCTACACCTTC	few	TRBJ1-2	TRBD1	TRBV28
CSARGMSNQPQHF	TGCAGTGCTAGAGGCATGAGCAATCAGCCCCAGCATTTT	NA	TRBJ1-5	NA	TRBV20-1
CASSLDFGGQPQHF	TGTGCCAGCAGCTTAGATTTTGGCGGGCAGCCCCAGCATTTT	few	TRBJ1-5	NA	TRBV7-2
CASSSRLGATNYGYTF	TGTGCCAGCAGCTCCCGACTGGGGGCCACTAACTATGGCTACACCTTC	NA	TRBJ1-2	NA	TRBV11-2
CASSLIELAGDYEQYF	TGTGCCAGCAGCTTAATAGAGCTAGCGGGGGACTACGAGCAGTACTTC	NA	TRBJ2-7	TRBD2	TRBV7-9
CASTLKLGSNTEAFF	TGTGCCAGCACCTTAAAGCTGGGATCTAACACTGAAGCTTTCTTT	few	TRBJ1-1	NA	TRBV7-8
CASSLGESGAFF	TGTGCCAGCAGCCTAGGGGAAAGTGGAGCTTTCTTT	NA	TRBJ1-1	NA	TRBV28
CASRGQLNEKLFF	TGTGCCAGCCGGGGACAGTTGAATGAAAAACTGTTTTTT	NA	TRBJ1-4	TRBD1	TRBV7-9
CASSQDNTGGNDEQYF	TGCGCCAGCAGCCAAGATAACACAGGGGGCAACGACGAGCAGTACTTC	NA	TRBJ2-7	TRBD1	TRBV4-3
CASKLRTGAGANVLTF	TGTGCCAGCAAGTTGAGGACAGGGGCTGGGGCCAACGTCCTGACTTTC	NA	TRBJ2-6	TRBD1	TRBV25-1
CASSTSDRIFDNEQFF	TGTGCCAGCAGTACCTCGGACAGGATTTTCGACAATGAGCAGTTCTTC	few	TRBJ2-1	TRBD1	TRBV12-3/TRBV12-4
CASSPSQLETQYF	TGTGCCAGCTCACCAAGTCAATTGGAGACCCAGTACTTC	NA	TRBJ2-5	NA	TRBV18
CSVEVGSGLVDTQYF	TGCAGCGTTGAAGTGGGTAGCGGGCTTGTAGATACGCAGTATTTT	NA	TRBJ2-3	TRBD2	TRBV29-1
CASRGYDDTQYF	TGTGCCAGCAGGGGGTACGACGATACGCAGTATTTT	NA	TRBJ2-3	NA	TRBV25-1
CSARASRYEQYF	TGCAGTGCTAGAGCTAGTAGATACGAGCAGTACTTC	few	TRBJ2-7	NA	TRBV20-1